A single sample is the source of the 31 T cell receptor beta chains below, sequenced in a study of T cells in Graves' hyperthyroidism and ophthalmopathy. Amplification of TCR beta CDR3 regions was performed using RNA transcripts as template. Carried out on the TCR CDR3, a first-round RT-PCR used the HTBI primer set. TCRdb used MiXCR to reprocess the multiplex PCR reads, holding one entry per CDR3 protein. The sample carries 500,000 or so distinct CDR3 sequences, about a sixth recorded once. Input material: blood. These receptors were taken from a woman aged 18-35 years with Graves' ophthalmopathy.

This clonotype was picked up many times. The CDR3 DNA is TGTGCCAGCAGTTTGACCCTTGGGTGGCAGTACTTC. Its protein product is CASSLTLGWQYF. The chain employs TRBV28 and TRBJ2-7, with D hard to call. The germline CDR1 and CDR2 sequences are MDHEN and SYDVKM. The CDR3 has 12 amino acids. Trimming pared 3 bases from V and 9 bases from J, leaving 12 bases between.

Many counts were recorded for this clonotype. This chain links TRBV30 with TRBJ2-5, with 7 bases fitting TRBD1. Per the germline V gene, CDR1 is GTSNPN and CDR2 is SVGIG (reference sequence). The junction had 13 bases not matched to a gene; V was cut back by 1 base and J by 5 bases. There are 16 residues in the CDR3. The CDR3 region is CAWSGLPQGEGETQYF. The CDR3 bases are TGTGCCTGGAGTGGGCTCCCGCAGGGGGAAGGGGAGACCCAGTACTTC. Combining the CDR3 with reference TRBV30 and TRBJ2-5 gives the whole variable domain SQTIHQWPATLVQPVGSPLSLECTVEGTSNPNLYWYRQAAGRGLQLLFYSVGIGQISSEVPQNLSASRPQDRQFILSSKKLLLSDSGFYLCAWSGLPQGEGETQYFGPGTRLLVL.

The V gene is TRBV5-5, the J gene TRBJ2-2; D uncertain. CDR1 and CDR2 (germline): SGHKS, YYEKEE (reference sequence). V dropped 0 bases and J dropped 0 bases, with 6 bases sitting between them. The length of the CDR3 is 15 residues. The CDR3 is CASSLGSSNTGELFF. The CDR3 nucleotides read TGTGCCAGCAGCTTGGGTTCCTCGAACACCGGGGAGCTGTTTTTT. The full variable domain, with the rest looked up from reference TRBV5-5 and TRBJ2-2, is DAGVTQSPTHLIKTRGQQVTLRCSPISGHKSVSWYQQVLGQGPQFIFQYYEKEERGRGNFPDRFSARQFPNYSSELNVNALLLGDSALYLCASSLGSSNTGELFFGEGSRLTVL.

This clonotype was seen many times. V gene TRBV11-2 combines with J gene TRBJ2-7; 7 nucleotides match TRBD2. Germline CDR1 reads SGHAT; CDR2 reads FQNNGV. The V and J ends lost 5 bases and 2 bases, in that order; junction bases with no gene match: 6. There are 14 residues in the CDR3. CDR3 amino acids: CASSGRRETYEQYF. The CDR3 DNA reads TGTGCCAGCAGCGGACGGCGGGAGACCTACGAGCAGTACTTC.

This clonotype was recorded a few times. The gene calls are TRBV30 and TRBJ1-5, with TRBD1 matching 7 bases. V lost 5 bases and J lost 3; bases outside the gene matches: 4. This CDR3 is built from 13 residues. CDR1 and CDR2 from the germline V gene are GTSNPN and SVGIG (reference sequence). The DNA of the CDR3 is TGTGCCTGGGGGGACAGTGACAATCAGCCCCAGCATTTT. Its protein is CAWGDSDNQPQHF.

The chain uses TRBV20-1 and TRBJ2-3, with TRBD2 matching 13 bases. Per the germline V gene, CDR1 is DFQATT and CDR2 is SNEGSKA (reference sequence). V trimming: 1 base; J trimming: 2 bases; junction bases outside the gene matches: 6. The length of the CDR3 is 17 residues. The CDR3 sequence is CSARGTSGGITTDTQYF. The CDR3 DNA is TGCAGTGCTAGAGGGACTAGCGGGGGAATCACCACAGATACGCAGTATTTT.

This clonotype occurred a few times. V gene TRBV6-5 combines with J gene TRBJ2-7; 7 bases fit TRBD1. The CDR3 totals 16 residues. Per the germline V gene, CDR1 is MNHEY and CDR2 is SVGAGI. Trimming cost V 0 bases and J 5 bases; bases outside gene matches: 10. The CDR3: CASSYSVSQGSDEQYF. The CDR3 DNA sequence: TGTGCCAGCAGTTACTCGGTATCACAGGGGTCGGACGAGCAGTACTTC.

This clonotype has a count of ten or more. The J gene is TRBJ1-2, the V gene TRBV28, with D possibly matching TRBD1 (5 bases). The CDR3 length is 14 residues. The V end lost 7 bases, the J end lost 5 bases, and 17 bases lay between the germline ends. CDR1 and CDR2 (germline): MDHEN, SYDVKM. CDR3 DNA sequence: TGTGCCAGCACCCCTCTCTCAACAGGATATGGCTACACCTTC. Its translation: CASTPLSTGYGYTF.

Details on this clonotype: A much more abundant neighbour one base away suggests this may be a read error. The chain joins TRBV6-2 or TRBV6-3 to TRBJ1-1; possible D gene TRBD1, 5 bases. The V and J ends lost 6 bases and 3 bases respectively, with 14 bases between them. The CDR3 loop spans 14 amino acids. Germline values: CDR1 MNHEY, CDR2 SVGEGT. CDR3: CASRAGRSDTEAFF. CDR3 bases: TGTGCCAGCAGGGCGGGACGGTCGGACACTGAAGCTTTCTTT.

This clonotype was seen repeatedly, ten times or more. This chain joins TRBV6-1 and TRBJ1-2; 9 nucleotides agree with TRBD1. Germline V gives CDR1 MNHNS, CDR2 SASEGT. The CDR3 contains 13 residues. Losses at the gene ends were 2 bases for V and 6 bases for J; bases not matched to a gene: 1. The CDR3 here is CASSETGGDGYTF. In DNA, the CDR3 is TGTGCCAGCAGTGAAACAGGGGGCGATGGCTACACCTTC.

This chain links TRBV6-1 with TRBJ1-2; D is ambiguous. V lost 5 bases and J lost 0, with 13 bases in between. Germline V CDR1 and CDR2: MNHNS, SASEGT. The CDR3 runs 15 residues. This CDR3 reads CASSQVGPPNYGYTF. The CDR3 nucleotides read TGTGCCAGCAGTCAAGTAGGACCGCCTAACTATGGCTACACCTTC.

The J gene is TRBJ2-1, the V gene TRBV19; D unresolved. With 5 bases removed from V and 0 bases from J, the gap between germline ends came to 14 bases. The CDR3 covers 16 residues. The V gene's germline CDR1 is LNHDA and CDR2 SQIVND (reference sequence). DNA of the CDR3: TGTGCCAGTAGTCCCATCGGAGTGAGCTCCTACAATGAGCAGTTCTTC. Amino acids: CASSPIGVSSYNEQFF. Supplemented by reference TRBV19 and TRBJ2-1, the full variable domain reads DGGITQSPKYLFRKEGQNVTLSCEQNLNHDAMYWYRQDPGQGLRLIYYSQIVNDFQKGDIAEGYSVSREKKESFPLTVTSAQKNPTAFYLCASSPIGVSSYNEQFFGPGTRLTVL.

This clonotype came up a few times. The V gene is TRBV29-1, the J gene TRBJ2-7; D not certain. From germline, CDR1 is SQVTM and CDR2 ANQGSEA. V was pared by 6 bases and J by 0 bases, with 9 bases between. This CDR3 has 12 amino acids. CDR3 DNA: TGCAGCGTAGCCTCCAGCTCCTACGAGCAGTACTTC. It encodes CSVASSSYEQYF.

This clonotype was seen repeatedly, ten times or more. The CDR3 DNA reads TGTGCCAGCAGTTTAGTAGGGGCTGACACTGAAGCTTTCTTT. It encodes CASSLVGADTEAFF. The rearrangement uses TRBV27 and TRBJ1-1; TRBD1 is a possible D gene (5 bases). The CDR3 covers 14 residues. V was pared by 2 bases and J by 3 bases, with 10 bases between. CDR1 and CDR2 from the germline V gene are MNHEY and SMNVEV (reference sequence).

This clonotype has at least ten counts. The gene calls are TRBV20-1 and TRBJ2-5, with TRBD2 identical over 13 bases. The CDR3 totals 18 residues. Trimming took 2 bases from V and 0 from J; bases not matched to a gene: 9. The germline gives CDR1 DFQATT, CDR2 SNEGSKA (reference sequence). Here the CDR3 reads CSARLLAGGSRYQETQYF. In DNA form, the CDR3 reads TGCAGTGCTAGACTACTAGCGGGGGGGTCCCGGTACCAAGAGACCCAGTACTTC.

This clonotype was detected ten times or more. This chain connects TRBV11-2 to TRBJ2-1, with unresolved D. The germline V gene has CDR1 SGHAT and CDR2 FQNNGV. Trimming shortened V by 4 bases and J by 8 bases, and 9 bases separated the two germline ends. The CDR3 has 12 residues. The chain's CDR3 is CASSWASHEQFF. The CDR3 DNA reads TGTGCCAGCAGCTGGGCGAGCCATGAGCAGTTCTTC.

For the CDR3, the DNA is TGTGCCACCAGCAGAGATCAGGGGAAACGCGGGGCCGGGGAGCTGTTTTTT. It translates to CATSRDQGKRGAGELFF. This chain links TRBV15 with TRBJ2-2; D possibly uses TRBD1 or TRBD2 (6 bases each). The V and J ends lost 0 bases and 6 bases respectively, with 17 bases between them. Germline V gene lookup returns CDR1 LNHNV and CDR2 YYDKDF (reference sequence). This CDR3 is built from 17 residues.

The sample holds many counts of this clonotype. For the CDR3, the DNA is TGTGCCGTTCCGTCAGGGGGGGTGAACACTGAAGCTTTCTTT. It yields the protein CAVPSGGVNTEAFF. The V gene is TRBV11-2, the J gene TRBJ1-1; TRBD1 aligns across 7 bases. Germline values: CDR1 SGHAT, CDR2 FQNNGV. CDR3 length: 14 amino acids. V lost 11 bases, J lost 0 bases, and 9 bases stayed unmatched. Supplemented by reference TRBV11-2 and TRBJ1-1, the full variable domain reads EAGVAQSPRYKIIEKRQSVAFWCNPISGHATLYWYQQILGQGPKLLIQFQNNGVVDDSQLPKDRFSAERLKGVDSTLKIQPAKLEDSAVYLCAVPSGGVNTEAFFGQGTRLTVV.

In its sample, this clonotype was seen a few times. V is TRBV5-1 and J is TRBJ2-5, with D possibly matching TRBD2 (7 bases). V was trimmed by 4 bases and J by 5 bases, leaving 9 bases between them. Germline CDR1 reads SGHRS; CDR2 reads YFSETQ. The CDR3 has 12 residues. CDR3 sequence: CASSAGAETQYF. As DNA, the CDR3 is TGCGCCAGCAGCGCGGGGGCGGAGACCCAGTACTTC. Full variable domain (remainder filled in from reference TRBV5-1 and TRBJ2-5): KAGVTQTPRYLIKTRGQQVTLSCSPISGHRSVSWYQQTPGQGLQFLFEYFSETQRNKGNFPGRFSGRQFSNSRSEMNVSTLELGDSALYLCASSAGAETQYFGPGTRLLVL.

The chain links TRBV19 to TRBJ2-5; 9 bases line up with TRBD1. The length of the CDR3 is 14 residues. The trim removed 5 bases at V and 3 bases at J, leaving 4 bases unmatched. Germline lookup yields CDR1 LNHDA and CDR2 SQIVND (reference sequence). CDR3 in DNA: TGTGCCAGTAGTCCATGGACAGGGGAAGAGACCCAGTACTTC. Its translation is CASSPWTGEETQYF. The full variable domain, completed using reference TRBV19 and TRBJ2-5, is DGGITQSPKYLFRKEGQNVTLSCEQNLNHDAMYWYRQDPGQGLRLIYYSQIVNDFQKGDIAEGYSVSREKKESFPLTVTSAQKNPTAFYLCASSPWTGEETQYFGPGTRLLVL.

This clonotype was observed a handful of times. The genes are TRBV29-1 and TRBJ1-1; 10 nucleotides align to TRBD1. In germline, CDR1 is SQVTM, CDR2 ANQGSEA. The CDR3 runs 15 residues. The trim removed 5 bases at V and 0 bases at J, leaving 6 bases unmatched. CDR3 sequence (DNA): TGCAGCGTTCCAGGACAGGGGGACATGAACACTGAAGCTTTCTTT. Its protein product is CSVPGQGDMNTEAFF.

This clonotype was seen many times. CDR3 coding DNA: TGTGCCAGCAGCTTCAGCGGGGGGTTAGATGAGCAGTTCTTC. It encodes CASSFSGGLDEQFF. This chain links TRBV7-9 with TRBJ2-1, with 9 nucleotides matching TRBD2. The CDR3 runs 14 residues. The V gene end was trimmed by 3 bases and the J gene end by 8 bases; junction bases not matched to a gene: 5. Per the germline V gene, CDR1 is SEHNR and CDR2 is FQNEAQ (reference sequence).

Many counts were recorded for this clonotype. The V gene is TRBV7-4, the J gene TRBJ2-7, with 8 bases matching TRBD2. This CDR3 contains 18 residues. The germline CDR1 and CDR2 sequences are SGHVT and SQSDAQ. V dropped 1 base and J dropped 2; count of bases not matched to a gene: 13. This CDR3 is CASSLVRGGRDTAYEQYF. As DNA, the CDR3 is TGTGCCAGCAGCTTAGTACGGGGGGGCCGGGACACCGCCTACGAGCAGTACTTC.

This clonotype has ten or more counts. The chain couples TRBV20-1 to TRBJ2-2; a possible D gene is TRBD2 (5 bases). The CDR3 extends over 15 amino acids. The ends were cut back, 3 bases at V and 1 base at J, with 12 bases in the middle. Germline assignment: CDR1 DFQATT and CDR2 SNEGSKA (reference sequence). The CDR3 here is CSARPVGVNTGELFF. For the CDR3, the DNA is TGCAGTGCTAGGCCGGTCGGGGTGAACACCGGGGAGCTGTTTTTT.

Ten or more counts support this clonotype. The gene calls are TRBV27 and TRBJ1-1; no firm D call. V lost 3 bases and J lost 0, with 11 bases in between. CDR1 is MNHEY, CDR2 SMNVEV, per germline (reference sequence). There are 15 residues in the CDR3. DNA of the CDR3: TGTGCCAGCAGTTTCGGCAGTCTCATGAACACTGAAGCTTTCTTT. Protein: CASSFGSLMNTEAFF.

This clonotype was detected many times. The chain carries TRBV7-2 and TRBJ2-6; D may be TRBD1 (6 bases). Trimming pared 6 bases from V and 3 bases from J, leaving 18 bases between. This CDR3 has 17 amino acids. The germline V gene encodes CDR1 SGHTA and CDR2 FQGNSA. This CDR3 is CASRFTGFLGGANVLTF. CDR3 in DNA: TGTGCCAGCAGGTTTACAGGGTTTCTTGGTGGGGCCAACGTCCTGACTTTC.

In its sample, this clonotype was seen a few times. The chain has TRBV11-2 and TRBJ1-3; D might be TRBD1 (5 bases). There are 14 residues in the CDR3. The germline V gene encodes CDR1 SGHAT and CDR2 FQNNGV. The V end lost 0 bases, the J end lost 6 bases, and 9 bases lay between the germline ends. CDR3 region: CASSLDREANTIYF. In nucleotides, the CDR3 is TGTGCCAGCAGCTTAGACAGGGAGGCAAACACCATATATTTT.

Note on this clonotype: A much larger clone lies one base from this, so it may be a read error. This rearrangement joins TRBV20-1 to TRBJ2-3; 10 bases align to TRBD2. The CDR3 is 15 amino acids. The ends lost 3 bases at V and 6 bases at J; junction bases unmatched: 9. Germline V gene sequence: CDR1 DFQATT, CDR2 SNEGSKA (reference sequence). CDR3 region: CSASKGAGGTDTQYF. In DNA form, the CDR3 reads TGCAGTGCTAGCAAAGGAGCGGGGGGGACGGATACGCAGTATTTT.

This clonotype was recorded a few times. This sequence joins TRBV4-3 and TRBJ1-5; D possibly corresponds to TRBD1 (6 bases). The CDR3 extends over 14 amino acids. Germline V gives CDR1 LGHNA, CDR2 YSLEER. Trimming cost V 0 bases and J 6 bases, with 9 bases left between them. The CDR3: CASSQDRGPQPQHF. CDR3 nucleotide sequence: TGCGCCAGCAGCCAAGACAGGGGCCCTCAGCCCCAGCATTTT.

This clonotype showed up just a few times. The chain joins TRBV9 to TRBJ2-1; D possibly corresponds to TRBD2 (6 bases). Germline loops: CDR1 SGDLS, CDR2 YYNGEE. V shed 6 bases and J shed 2 bases, with 12 bases lying between them. This CDR3 has 14 residues. The CDR3 here is CASIQAGTYNEQFF. DNA of the CDR3: TGTGCCAGCATCCAAGCGGGTACCTACAATGAGCAGTTCTTC.

This rearrangement joins TRBV28 to TRBJ1-4; tentative D call: TRBD1 (5 bases). Germline CDR1 reads MDHEN; CDR2 reads SYDVKM. This CDR3 comprises 11 residues. V was cut by 6 bases and J by 8 bases, with 7 bases left in between. The CDR3 loop is CASRGREKLFF. The CDR3 nucleotides are TGTGCCAGCAGGGGGCGGGAAAAACTGTTTTTT.